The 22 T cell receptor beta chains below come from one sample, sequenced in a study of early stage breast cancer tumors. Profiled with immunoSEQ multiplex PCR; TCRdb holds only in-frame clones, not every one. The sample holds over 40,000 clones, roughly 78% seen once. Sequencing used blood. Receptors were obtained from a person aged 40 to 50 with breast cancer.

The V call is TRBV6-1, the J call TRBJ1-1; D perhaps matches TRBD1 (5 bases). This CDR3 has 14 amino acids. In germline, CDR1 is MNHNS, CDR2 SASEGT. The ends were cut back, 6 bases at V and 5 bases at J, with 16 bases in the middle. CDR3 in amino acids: CASRELGVGTEAFF. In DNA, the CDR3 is TGTGCCAGCAGGGAACTAGGGGTGGGGACTGAAGCTTTCTTT.

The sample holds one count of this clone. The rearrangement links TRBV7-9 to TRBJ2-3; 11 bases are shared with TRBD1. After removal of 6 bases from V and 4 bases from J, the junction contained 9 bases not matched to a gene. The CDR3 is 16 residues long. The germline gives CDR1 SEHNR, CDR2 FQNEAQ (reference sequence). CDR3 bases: TGTGCCAGCAGTGCTATCCCGGGACAGGGGGCAGATACGCAGTATTTT. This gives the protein CASSAIPGQGADTQYF.

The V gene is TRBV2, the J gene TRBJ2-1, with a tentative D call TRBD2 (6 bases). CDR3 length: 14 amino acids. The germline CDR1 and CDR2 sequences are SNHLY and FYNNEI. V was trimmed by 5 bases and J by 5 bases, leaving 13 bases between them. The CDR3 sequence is CASSSMTRHNEQFF. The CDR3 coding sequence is TGTGCCAGCAGTTCTATGACTAGACACAATGAGCAGTTCTTC.

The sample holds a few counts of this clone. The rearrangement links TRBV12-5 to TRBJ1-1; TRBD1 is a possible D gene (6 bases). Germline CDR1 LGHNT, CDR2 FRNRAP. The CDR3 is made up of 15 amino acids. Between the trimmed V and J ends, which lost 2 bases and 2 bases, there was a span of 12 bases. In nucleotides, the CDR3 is TGTGCTAGTGGTTTGTGGGCAGGGGATAACACTGAAGCTTTCTTT. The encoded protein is CASGLWAGDNTEAFF.

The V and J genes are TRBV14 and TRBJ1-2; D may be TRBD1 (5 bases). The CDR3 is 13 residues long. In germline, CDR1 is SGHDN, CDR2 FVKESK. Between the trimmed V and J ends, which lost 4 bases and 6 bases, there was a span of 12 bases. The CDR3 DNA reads TGTGCCAGCAGCCCGAGGGTGGGGGATGGCTACACCTTC. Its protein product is CASSPRVGDGYTF.

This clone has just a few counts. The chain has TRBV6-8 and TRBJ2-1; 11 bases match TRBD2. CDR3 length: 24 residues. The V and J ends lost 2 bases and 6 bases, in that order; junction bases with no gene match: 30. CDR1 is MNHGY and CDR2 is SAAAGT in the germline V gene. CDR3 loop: CASSYRTRTAIKTEPGLAANEQFF. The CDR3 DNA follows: TGTGCCAGCAGTTACCGTACTAGGACAGCCATTAAGACCGAGCCGGGACTAGCGGCCAATGAGCAGTTCTTC.

The CDR3 bases are TGTGCCAGTAGTATGGGGACTAGCGGGAGCACCGGGGAGCTGTTTTTT. The encoded protein is CASSMGTSGSTGELFF. This chain connects TRBV19 to TRBJ2-2; 14 bases match TRBD2. Germline V CDR1 and CDR2: LNHDA, SQIVND (reference sequence). CDR3 length equals 16 residues. J gave up 4 bases and V 3 bases, and 1 base lay outside the gene matches. Full variable domain (remainder filled in from reference TRBV19 and TRBJ2-2): DGGITQSPKYLFRKEGQNVTLSCEQNLNHDAMYWYRQDPGQGLRLIYYSQIVNDFQKGDIAEGYSVSREKKESFPLTVTSAQKNPTAFYLCASSMGTSGSTGELFFGEGSRLTVL.

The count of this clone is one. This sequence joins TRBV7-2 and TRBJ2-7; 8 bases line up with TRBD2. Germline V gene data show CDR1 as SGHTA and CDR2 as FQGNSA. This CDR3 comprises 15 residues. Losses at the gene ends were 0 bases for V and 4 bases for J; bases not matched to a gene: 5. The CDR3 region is CASSLAPGGGYEQYF. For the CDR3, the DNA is TGTGCCAGCAGCTTAGCGCCTGGCGGGGGGTACGAGCAGTACTTC.

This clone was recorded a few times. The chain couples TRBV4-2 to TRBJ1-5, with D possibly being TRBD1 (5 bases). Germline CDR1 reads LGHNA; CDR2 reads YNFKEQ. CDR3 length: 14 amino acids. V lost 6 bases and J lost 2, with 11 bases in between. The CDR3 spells CASRIGVGNQPQHF. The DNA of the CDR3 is TGTGCCAGCAGAATAGGGGTAGGCAATCAGCCCCAGCATTTT.

CDR3 loop: CASQPSGQGTYEQYF. The DNA for the CDR3 is TGTGCCAGTCAGCCATCGGGACAGGGTACCTACGAGCAGTACTTC. V and J are TRBV19 and TRBJ2-7; TRBD1 aligns across 9 bases. Trimming cost V 8 bases and J 2 bases; bases outside gene matches: 10. The CDR3 is 15 amino acids. Looked up from germline, CDR1 is LNHDA and CDR2 is SQIVND (reference sequence). The full variable domain, with the rest looked up from reference TRBV19 and TRBJ2-7, is DGGITQSPKYLFRKEGQNVTLSCEQNLNHDAMYWYRQDPGQGLRLIYYSQIVNDFQKGDIAEGYSVSREKKESFPLTVTSAQKNPTAFYLCASQPSGQGTYEQYFGPGTRLTVT.

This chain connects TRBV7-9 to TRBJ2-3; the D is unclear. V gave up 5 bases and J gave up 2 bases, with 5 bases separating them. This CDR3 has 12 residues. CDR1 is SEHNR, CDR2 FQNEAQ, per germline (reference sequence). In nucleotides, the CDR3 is TGTGCCAGCAGCCTCCACACAGATACGCAGTATTTT. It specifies CASSLHTDTQYF. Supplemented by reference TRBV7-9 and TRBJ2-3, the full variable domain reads DTGVSQNPRHKITKRGQNVTFRCDPISEHNRLYWYRQTLGQGPEFLTYFQNEAQLEKSRLLSDRFSAERPKGSFSTLEIQRTEQGDSAMYLCASSLHTDTQYFGPGTRLTVL.

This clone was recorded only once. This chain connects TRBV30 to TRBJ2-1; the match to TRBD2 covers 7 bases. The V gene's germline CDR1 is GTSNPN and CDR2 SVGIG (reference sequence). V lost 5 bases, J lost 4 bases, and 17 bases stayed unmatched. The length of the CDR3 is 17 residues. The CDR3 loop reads CAWWESKAGVRYNEQFF. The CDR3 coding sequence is TGTGCCTGGTGGGAATCAAAGGCGGGAGTAAGGTACAATGAGCAGTTCTTC.

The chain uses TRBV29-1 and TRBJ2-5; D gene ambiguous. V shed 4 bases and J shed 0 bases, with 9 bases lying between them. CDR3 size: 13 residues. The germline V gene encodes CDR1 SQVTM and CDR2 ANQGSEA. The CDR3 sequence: CSVAGLYQETQYF. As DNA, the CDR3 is TGCAGCGTTGCCGGTCTTTACCAAGAGACCCAGTACTTC.

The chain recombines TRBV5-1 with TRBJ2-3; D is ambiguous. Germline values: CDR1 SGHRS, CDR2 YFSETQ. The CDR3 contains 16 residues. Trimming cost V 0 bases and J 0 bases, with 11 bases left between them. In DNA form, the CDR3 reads TGCGCCAGCAGCTTGGCCGGGCCATTGAGCACAGATACGCAGTATTTT. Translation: CASSLAGPLSTDTQYF.

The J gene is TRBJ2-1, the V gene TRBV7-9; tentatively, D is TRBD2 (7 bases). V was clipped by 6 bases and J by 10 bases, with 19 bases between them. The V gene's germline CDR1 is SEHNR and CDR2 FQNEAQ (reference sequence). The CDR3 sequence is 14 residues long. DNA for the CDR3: TGTGCCAGCAGGCCGGAGGGGGGAGGGCGGGAGCAGTTCTTC. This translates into CASRPEGGGREQFF.

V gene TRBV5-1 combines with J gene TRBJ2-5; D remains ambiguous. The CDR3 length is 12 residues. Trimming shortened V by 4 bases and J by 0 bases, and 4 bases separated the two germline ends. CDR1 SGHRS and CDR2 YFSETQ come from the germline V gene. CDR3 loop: CASSPNQETQYF. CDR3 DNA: TGCGCCAGCAGCCCCAACCAAGAGACCCAGTACTTC.

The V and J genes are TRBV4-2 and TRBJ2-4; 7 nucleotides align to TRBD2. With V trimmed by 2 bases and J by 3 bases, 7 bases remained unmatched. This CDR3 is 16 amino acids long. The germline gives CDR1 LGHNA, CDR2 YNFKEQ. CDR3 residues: CASSQLLATNKNIQYF. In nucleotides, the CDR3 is TGTGCCAGCAGCCAATTACTAGCGACTAACAAAAACATTCAGTACTTC.

CDR3 protein: CASSFPDQPQHF. As DNA, the CDR3 is TGTGCCAGCAGTTTTCCGGATCAGCCCCAGCATTTT. This chain connects TRBV6-6 to TRBJ1-5; no reliable D call. Germline lookup yields CDR1 MNHNY and CDR2 SVGAGI (reference sequence). The CDR3 is made up of 12 amino acids. V lost 4 bases, J lost 5 bases, and 6 bases lay in between.

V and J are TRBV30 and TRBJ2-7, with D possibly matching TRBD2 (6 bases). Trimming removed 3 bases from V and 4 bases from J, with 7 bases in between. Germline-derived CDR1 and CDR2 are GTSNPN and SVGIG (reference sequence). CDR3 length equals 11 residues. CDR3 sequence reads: CAWRRGYEQYF. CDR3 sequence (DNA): TGTGCCTGGAGGCGGGGTTACGAGCAGTACTTC.

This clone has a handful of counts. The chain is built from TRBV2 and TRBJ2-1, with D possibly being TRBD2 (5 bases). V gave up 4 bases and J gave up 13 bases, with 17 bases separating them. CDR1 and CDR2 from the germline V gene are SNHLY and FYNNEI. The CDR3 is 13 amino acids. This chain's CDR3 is CASSGVTSLQQFF. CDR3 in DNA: TGTGCCAGCAGTGGGGTTACTAGTCTCCAACAGTTCTTC.

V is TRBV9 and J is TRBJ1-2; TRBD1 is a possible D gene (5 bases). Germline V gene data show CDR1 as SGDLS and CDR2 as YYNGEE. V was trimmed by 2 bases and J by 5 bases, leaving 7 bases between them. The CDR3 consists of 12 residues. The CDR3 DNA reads TGTGCCAGCAGCGTTCAGGGTTATGGCTACACCTTC. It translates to CASSVQGYGYTF.

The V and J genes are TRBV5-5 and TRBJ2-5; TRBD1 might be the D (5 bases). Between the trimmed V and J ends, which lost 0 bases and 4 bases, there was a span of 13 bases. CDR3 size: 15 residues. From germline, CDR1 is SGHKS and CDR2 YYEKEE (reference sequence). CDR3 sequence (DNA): TGTGCCAGCAGCTTGGGCAGATCTGGGGCAGAGACCCAGTACTTC. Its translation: CASSLGRSGAETQYF.